A single sample gave rise to the 24 T cell receptor beta chains below, sequenced in a study of blood T cell repertoires in COVID-19. Using immunoSEQ multiplex PCR, the repertoire was profiled, and TCRdb retains in-frame clones only, with some absent. This sample has about 34,000 clones, with around 75% found just once. The material sequenced was peripheral blood. Receptors originate from a man older than 75 with active or convalescent COVID-19.

The chain recombines TRBV29-1 with TRBJ2-3; D is unclear. V lost 4 bases, J lost 3 bases, and 8 bases lay in between. The germline V gene encodes CDR1 SQVTM and CDR2 ANQGSEA. The CDR3 extends over 12 amino acids. CDR3 sequence: CSVVRGTDTQYF. In nucleotides, the CDR3 is TGCAGCGTTGTTCGCGGTACAGATACGCAGTATTTT.

The gene calls are TRBV5-1 and TRBJ1-4; TRBD1 aligns across 8 bases. Unmatched junction bases numbered 9, after V lost 4 bases and J lost 4 bases. Germline assignment: CDR1 SGHRS and CDR2 YFSETQ. The CDR3 is 16 residues long. This chain's CDR3 is CASSTRDRKFNEKLFF. Here the CDR3 DNA reads TGCGCCAGCAGCACCCGGGACAGGAAATTTAATGAAAAACTGTTTTTT.

The table lists this clone with a few counts. The chain carries TRBV6-1 and TRBJ1-1; no clear D gene. The V end was cut by 1 base, the J end by 7 bases, with 16 bases between. The CDR3 is 15 residues long. CDR1 and CDR2 (germline): MNHNS, SASEGT. This chain's CDR3 is CASSEDPGFVDEAFF. CDR3 in DNA: TGTGCCAGCAGTGAAGATCCCGGGTTCGTCGATGAAGCTTTCTTT.

The chain is built from TRBV5-4 and TRBJ2-5, with 9 bases identical to TRBD1. The V gene end was trimmed by 2 bases and the J gene end by 5 bases; junction bases not matched to a gene: 7. The V gene's germline CDR1 is SGHNT and CDR2 YYREEE (reference sequence). The CDR3 sequence is 15 residues long. The CDR3 spells CASSLGTGNRETQYF. CDR3 coding DNA: TGTGCCAGCAGCTTAGGGACAGGGAATCGGGAGACCCAGTACTTC.

The chain is built from TRBV11-2 and TRBJ2-7; unclear D gene. Germline loops: CDR1 SGHAT, CDR2 FQNNGV. The germline V and J ends were trimmed by 1 base and 0 bases, with 16 bases remaining between them. The CDR3 length is 17 residues. This chain's CDR3 is CASSLVFMGRSSYEQYF. In nucleotides, the CDR3 is TGTGCCAGCAGCTTAGTATTCATGGGCAGAAGCTCCTACGAGCAGTACTTC.

This chain uses TRBV18 with TRBJ1-6, with TRBD1 matching over 9 bases. This CDR3 contains 15 residues. J was trimmed by 8 bases and V by 4 bases; bases with no gene match: 6. Germline V gene data show CDR1 as KGHSH and CDR2 as LQKENI. The CDR3 nucleotides read TGTGCCAGCTCACGCTCCCGGGACAGGGATTCACCCCTCCACTTT. Translated: CASSRSRDRDSPLHF.

The rearrangement uses TRBV10-3 and TRBJ2-7; TRBD1 might be the D (5 bases). The CDR3 contains 13 residues. V lost 1 base and J 3 bases, leaving 7 bases between the germline ends. CDR1 ENHRY and CDR2 SYGVKD come from the germline V gene. The CDR3 protein is CAISEWQGYEQYF. The DNA of the CDR3 is TGTGCCATCAGTGAGTGGCAGGGCTACGAGCAGTACTTC.

The J gene is TRBJ2-3, the V gene TRBV6-5; D not certain. CDR1 and CDR2 (germline): MNHEY, SVGAGI. Trimming removed 5 bases from V and 2 bases from J, with 11 bases in between. The CDR3 spans 14 residues. The CDR3 region is CASSINIYTDTQYF. CDR3 sequence (DNA): TGTGCCAGCAGTATTAACATTTACACAGATACGCAGTATTTT.

This chain joins TRBV5-1 and TRBJ2-7; 7 nucleotides match TRBD1. With V trimmed by 4 bases and J by 4 bases, 2 bases remained unmatched. Germline V gene lookup returns CDR1 SGHRS and CDR2 YFSETQ. The CDR3 is 12 residues long. The CDR3 sequence: CASSLQGYEQYF. The CDR3 DNA reads as TGCGCCAGCAGCCTACAGGGGTACGAGCAGTACTTC.

J is TRBJ2-3 and V is TRBV28, with D unclear. The ends were cut back, 2 bases at V and 0 bases at J, with 18 bases in the middle. The CDR3 sequence is 18 residues long. Germline V gives CDR1 MDHEN, CDR2 SYDVKM. The CDR3 DNA sequence: TGTGCCAGCAGTTTAGTACCCCGGAGCCGGAAAAGCACAGATACGCAGTATTTT. It yields the protein CASSLVPRSRKSTDTQYF.

The chain recombines TRBV24-1 with TRBJ2-1; D is possibly TRBD2 (5 bases). This CDR3 comprises 12 residues. Germline V gives CDR1 KGHDR, CDR2 SFDVKD. Trimming left V 9 bases short and J 8 bases short, with 13 bases between. The DNA for the CDR3 is TGTGCCACCGGCGAGGGTGTGGATGAGCAGTTCTTC. Its protein is CATGEGVDEQFF.

A few counts support this clone. This chain uses TRBV7-2 with TRBJ2-7, with 12 nucleotides matching TRBD2. CDR3 length: 14 amino acids. Germline lookup yields CDR1 SGHTA and CDR2 FQGNSA. Trimming at V came to 5 bases and at J to 6 bases, leaving 5 bases not matched to a gene. CDR3 amino acids: CASSRTSGVPEQYF. For the CDR3, the DNA is TGTGCCAGCAGCCGGACTAGCGGGGTCCCCGAGCAGTACTTC.

The rearrangement joins TRBV7-2 to TRBJ2-5; no clear D gene. The V end was cut by 2 bases, the J end by 5 bases, with 12 bases between. CDR1 and CDR2 (germline): SGHTA, FQGNSA. This CDR3 region has 14 residues. This CDR3 is CASSLSRRLETQYF. In DNA form, the CDR3 reads TGTGCCAGCAGCTTAAGTCGGCGACTTGAGACCCAGTACTTC.

The chain employs TRBV19 and TRBJ1-1; D remains unclear. The CDR3 runs to 15 residues. Germline V gene data show CDR1 as LNHDA and CDR2 as SQIVND (reference sequence). Between the trimmed V and J ends, which lost 3 bases and 0 bases, there was a span of 11 bases. The CDR3 DNA sequence: TGTGCCAGTAGTATGCGGGGTCGGCTGAACACTGAAGCTTTCTTT. Protein: CASSMRGRLNTEAFF. Full variable domain (outside the CDR3, taken from reference TRBV19 and TRBJ1-1): DGGITQSPKYLFRKEGQNVTLSCEQNLNHDAMYWYRQDPGQGLRLIYYSQIVNDFQKGDIAEGYSVSREKKESFPLTVTSAQKNPTAFYLCASSMRGRLNTEAFFGQGTRLTVV.

The V gene is TRBV24-1, the J gene TRBJ2-3; 8 bases line up with TRBD2. The germline gives CDR1 KGHDR, CDR2 SFDVKD. The CDR3 has 16 amino acids. The J segment lost 5 bases and the V segment lost 1 base, leaving 7 bases of the junction unmatched. The CDR3 is CATSDFGSGGRDTQYF. The CDR3 DNA follows: TGTGCCACCAGTGATTTTGGCTCGGGAGGGAGAGATACGCAGTATTTT.

A few counts support this clone. This sequence joins TRBV7-9 and TRBJ2-5; 8 bases align to TRBD2. Per germline, CDR1 SEHNR and CDR2 FQNEAQ (reference sequence). Trimming removed 4 bases from V and 4 bases from J; junction bases left unmatched: 5. The length of the CDR3 is 14 residues. CDR3 residues: CASSWIAGRETQYF. CDR3 coding DNA: TGTGCCAGCAGCTGGATAGCGGGAAGAGAGACCCAGTACTTC. The variable domain in full, with the rest retrieved from reference TRBV7-9 and TRBJ2-5, is DTGVSQNPRHKITKRGQNVTFRCDPISEHNRLYWYRQTLGQGPEFLTYFQNEAQLEKSRLLSDRFSAERPKGSFSTLEIQRTEQGDSAMYLCASSWIAGRETQYFGPGTRLLVL.

In this sample, this clone turned up once. CDR3 DNA sequence: TGTGCCAGCAGTTTAAGGGGGATTGGCTACACCTTC. Translation: CASSLRGIGYTF. This rearrangement joins TRBV27 to TRBJ1-2; perhaps TRBD1 as D (6 bases). Trimming took 2 bases from V and 7 from J, leaving 8 bases between them. CDR3 length: 12 amino acids. Germline V CDR1 and CDR2: MNHEY, SMNVEV (reference sequence).

V usage is TRBV3-1 (or the pseudogene TRBV3-2) and J usage is TRBJ2-2; the D gene is possibly TRBD2 (8 bases). Between the trimmed V and J ends, which lost 2 bases and 1 base, there was a span of 14 bases. Germline assignment: CDR1 LGHDT and CDR2 YNNKEL (reference sequence). The CDR3 length is 17 residues. The CDR3, as DNA: TGTGCCAGCAGCCAATTAGCGGGGACAGTGAACACCGGGGAGCTGTTTTTT. It yields the protein CASSQLAGTVNTGELFF.

The V call is TRBV7-2, the J call TRBJ2-2; 13 bases are shared with TRBD2. This CDR3 region has 17 residues. V dropped 5 bases and J dropped 4; count of bases not matched to a gene: 7. Germline V gene data show CDR1 as SGHTA and CDR2 as FQGNSA. The CDR3 coding sequence is TGTGCCAGCAGCACACGGACTAGCGGGAGAGGCACCGGGGAGCTGTTTTTT. Its protein product is CASSTRTSGRGTGELFF.

The V call is TRBV29-1, the J call TRBJ2-7; a possible D gene is TRBD2 (6 bases). Per the germline V gene, CDR1 is SQVTM and CDR2 is ANQGSEA. Deletions cut 7 bases from V and 7 bases from J, with 14 bases between. The CDR3 covers 11 residues. In nucleotides, the CDR3 is TGCAGCGGCGGGCCGCGGGATGAGCAGTACTTC. This codes for CSGGPRDEQYF.

To note about this clone: This may arise from a read error, as a much more abundant clone is one base away. V usage is TRBV11-3 and J usage is TRBJ1-1; D is ambiguous. CDR1 and CDR2 from the germline V gene are SGHNT and YENEEA. CDR3 size: 13 residues. The V and J ends lost 5 bases and 0 bases respectively, with 7 bases between them. The chain's CDR3 is CASSVTMNTEAFF. For the CDR3, the DNA is TGTGCCAGCAGCGTGACAATGAACACTGAAGCTTTCTTT. The full variable domain, in which reference TRBV11-3 and TRBJ1-1 provide the parts outside the CDR3, is EAGVVQSPRYKIIEKKQPVAFWCNPISGHNTLYWYLQNLGQGPELLIRYENEEAVDDSQLPKDRFSAERLKGVDSTLKIQPAELGDSAVYLCASSVTMNTEAFFGQGTRLTVV.

The genes are TRBV6-5 and TRBJ2-4; weak D call: TRBD1 (6 bases). V lost 2 bases and J 0 bases, leaving 8 bases between the germline ends. CDR3 length: 15 residues. Per germline, CDR1 MNHEY and CDR2 SVGAGI. CDR3 loop: CASSYPQGAKNIQYF. The CDR3 DNA reads TGTGCCAGCAGTTACCCACAGGGAGCCAAAAACATTCAGTACTTC.

In this sample, this clone turned up once. The CDR3 loop reads CASSQVGASADTQYF. The CDR3 DNA reads TGTGCCAGCAGCCAAGTGGGGGCTTCCGCAGATACGCAGTATTTT. The J gene is TRBJ2-3, the V gene TRBV14, with D maybe TRBD1 (6 bases). Germline-derived CDR1 and CDR2 are SGHDN and FVKESK. Deletions cut 1 base from V and 4 bases from J, with 12 bases between. The CDR3 spans 15 residues.

The rearrangement links TRBV11-2 to TRBJ2-1; 9 bases align to TRBD2. The V and J ends lost 5 bases and 4 bases, in that order; junction bases with no gene match: 9. The CDR3 contains 16 residues. Germline CDR1 reads SGHAT; CDR2 reads FQNNGV. The CDR3 DNA is TGTGCCAGCAGCCTATCGGGACTAGCACTATACAATGAGCAGTTCTTC. Residues: CASSLSGLALYNEQFF. Variable domain in full (rest from reference TRBV11-2 and TRBJ2-1): EAGVAQSPRYKIIEKRQSVAFWCNPISGHATLYWYQQILGQGPKLLIQFQNNGVVDDSQLPKDRFSAERLKGVDSTLKIQPAKLEDSAVYLCASSLSGLALYNEQFFGPGTRLTVL.